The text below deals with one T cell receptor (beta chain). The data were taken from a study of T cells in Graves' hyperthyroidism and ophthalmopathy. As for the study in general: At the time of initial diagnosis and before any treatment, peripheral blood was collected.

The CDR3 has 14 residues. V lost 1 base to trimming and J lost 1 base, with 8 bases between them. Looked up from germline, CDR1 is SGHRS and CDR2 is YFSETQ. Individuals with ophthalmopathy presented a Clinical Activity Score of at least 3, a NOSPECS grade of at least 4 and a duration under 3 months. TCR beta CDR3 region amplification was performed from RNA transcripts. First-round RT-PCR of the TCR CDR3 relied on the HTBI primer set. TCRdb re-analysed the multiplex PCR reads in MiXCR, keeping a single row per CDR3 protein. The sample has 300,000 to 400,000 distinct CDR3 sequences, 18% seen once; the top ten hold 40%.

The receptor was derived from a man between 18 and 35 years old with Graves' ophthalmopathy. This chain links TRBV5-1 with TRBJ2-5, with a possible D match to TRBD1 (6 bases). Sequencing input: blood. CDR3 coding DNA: TGCGCCAGCAGCTTGAGCAGGGGCCAAGAGACCCAGTACTTC. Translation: CASSLSRGQETQYF.